The clone carrying this T cell receptor (beta chain) showed up just a few times. Antigen unknown. This sample is part of a study of blood T cells in healthy people across ages. Germline V gene sequence: CDR1 MGHRA, CDR2 YSYEKL. Trimming shortened V by 2 bases and J by 3 bases, and 5 bases separated the two germline ends. CDR3 length equals 13 residues. Overall study findings and caveats: TCR beta diversity per million T cells fell roughly linearly with age.

A sample-barcoded 5' primer and a J-beta primer mix were used in a second PCR of about 7 to 12 cycles. TCRdb itself ran the 5' RACE reads through MiXCR, one entry per CDR3 protein. The sample holds some 920,000 distinct CDR3 sequences, roughly 51% seen once. The chain is built from TRBV4-1 and TRBJ1-5; D is ambiguous. Specimen: blood. This receptor was taken from a woman aged 55 to 70 in good health. The CDR3 DNA reads TGCGCCAGCAGCCAACGAGTCAATCAGCCCCAGCATTTT. Amino acid sequence: CASSQRVNQPQHF.